This TCR beta chain appears in the sequencing data of a study of breast tumors, draining lymph nodes, adjacent tissues. Findings and limits, study-wide: Luminal-like breast cancer showed significantly higher tumor–nontumor repertoire similarity than basal-like. The lymph node origin of tumor T cells was framed as consistent with a hypothesis, not demonstrated.

Axillary draining lymph nodes of breast cancer patients supplied the node samples. Concerning this clonotype: The antigen is not known. Being one base from a much bigger clone, this may be a read error.

TCRdb used MiXCR to reprocess the multiplex PCR reads, holding one entry per CDR3 protein. The sample consists of 100,000 to 150,000 distinct CDR3 sequences, about 20% of them appearing once. Trimming shortened V by 4 bases and J by 4 bases, and 17 bases separated the two germline ends. Germline V gene lookup returns CDR1 SGHRS and CDR2 YFSETQ. The CDR3 extends over 16 amino acids. J is TRBJ2-2 and V is TRBV5-1; D might be TRBD1 (5 bases). The clonotype comes from a female donor with breast cancer. Some clones in this sample may be carry-over from other donors' samples. What was sequenced was axillary lymph node tissue. The CDR3 here is CASSLGPLDSTGELFF. The CDR3 DNA sequence: TGCGCCAGCAGCCTAGGGCCCCTAGACAGCACCGGGGAGCTGTTTTTT.